This T cell receptor beta chain was documented in a study of blood T cell repertoires in COVID-19. Overall study: Spain, Italy and the United States supplied samples that represented acute and convalescent COVID-19.

CDR1 SGHTA and CDR2 FQGTGA come from the germline V gene. CDR3 size: 16 residues. V lost 3 bases and J lost 5, with 16 bases in between. The assay was immunoSEQ multiplex PCR, and TCRdb's table has in-frame clones only and misses some. The table records about 83,000 clones, roughly 88% of them present only once. This TCR came from a man aged 45-65 years with active COVID-19. The genes are TRBV7-3 and TRBJ2-2; D may be TRBD1 (6 bases). The specimen was peripheral blood. CDR3 loop: CASSLGPRGGTGELFF. The CDR3 nucleotides are TGTGCCAGCAGCTTGGGACCCAGGGGCGGGACCGGGGAGCTGTTTTTT.